This record looks at one TCR beta chain sequence and its context. The sample originates from a study of T cell responses to AZD1222 COVID-19 vaccine. Measured with immunoSEQ multiplex PCR; TCRdb has only the in-frame clones, and not every one. The table has around 120,000 clones, 70% to 90% seen once; the top ten hold about 1.5%. The CDR3 is made up of 12 amino acids. The V end lost 3 bases, the J end lost 11 bases, and 13 bases lay between the germline ends. CDR1 is SGHTA and CDR2 is FQGNSA in the germline V gene. V usage is TRBV7-2 and J usage is TRBJ1-1, with D possibly matching TRBD1 (5 bases). Here the sequenced sample was peripheral blood, taken on day 0 of AZD1222 vaccination. The clonotype originates from an adult in good health. The CDR3 spells CASSFGGVEAFF. In DNA, the CDR3 is TGTGCCAGCAGCTTTGGGGGGGTGGAGGCTTTCTTT.